Below are 11 T cell receptor beta chains sequenced from a single sample in a study of cytomegalovirus exposure and HLA in healthy donors. The PCR used 60 Vbeta and 13 Jbeta primers. TCRdb keeps only in-frame clones here, not all; method: immunoSEQ multiplex PCR. The sample includes around 190,000 clones, roughly 85% seen only once; the top ten take roughly 0.76%. The sequenced sample consisted of PBMCs. The origin of the receptors is a woman aged 35 to 49 in good health and CMV-seronegative.

The chain has TRBV6-6 and TRBJ2-1; D gene uncertain. Germline CDR1 reads MNHNY; CDR2 reads SVGAGI (reference sequence). CDR3 length: 11 residues. The V end was cut by 7 bases, the J end by 11 bases, with 12 bases between. CDR3 nucleotide sequence: TGTGCCAGCATAGCCCACACCCAGCAGTTCTTC. Its protein product is CASIAHTQQFF.

The V gene is TRBV27, the J gene TRBJ1-2; the D is unclear. Trimming removed 5 bases from V and 4 bases from J, with 17 bases in between. The CDR3 contains 15 residues. Germline values: CDR1 MNHEY, CDR2 SMNVEV (reference sequence). Here the CDR3 reads CASSLSYGSTYGYTF. In DNA, the CDR3 is TGTGCCAGCAGTCTCTCATACGGGTCCACCTATGGCTACACCTTC.

The rearrangement joins TRBV7-9 to TRBJ2-7; 7 bases map to TRBD2. The CDR3 is 11 amino acids. The V gene end was trimmed by 5 bases and the J gene end by 12 bases; junction bases not matched to a gene: 7. Germline V gene data show CDR1 as SEHNR and CDR2 as FQNEAQ (reference sequence). The CDR3 sequence: CASSPSGPPYF. CDR3 DNA: TGTGCCAGCAGCCCTAGCGGCCCTCCGTACTTC.

The rearrangement links TRBV28 to TRBJ2-1; the match to TRBD2 covers 14 bases. The CDR3 is made up of 18 amino acids. The germline V gene encodes CDR1 MDHEN and CDR2 SYDVKM. V trimming: 8 bases; J trimming: 1 base; junction bases outside the gene matches: 10. CDR3 sequence: CASGGTSGSDQSYNEQFF. CDR3 nucleotides: TGTGCCAGCGGGGGGACTAGCGGGAGCGACCAATCCTACAATGAGCAGTTCTTC. Using reference TRBV28 and TRBJ2-1 for the parts outside the CDR3, the full variable domain is DVKVTQSSRYLVKRTGEKVFLECVQDMDHENMFWYRQDPGLGLRLIYFSYDVKMKEKGDIPEGYSVSREKKERFSLILESASTNQTSMYLCASGGTSGSDQSYNEQFFGPGTRLTVL.

This clone was seen once. The same CDR3 also results from other DNA sequences found in this sample. The chain links TRBV7-9 to TRBJ1-2, with 8 positions matching TRBD1. CDR3 length: 14 amino acids. Germline trimming cut 5 bases from V and 8 bases from J; bases unmatched to any gene: 10. CDR1 is SEHNR and CDR2 is FQNEAQ in the germline V gene (reference sequence). CDR3 sequence reads: CASSVAGGVYGYTF. CDR3 in DNA: TGTGCCAGCAGCGTCGCAGGGGGCGTTTACGGCTACACCTTC.

This clone was detected a few times. The rearrangement uses TRBV5-1 and TRBJ1-1, with D maybe TRBD1 (5 bases). Trimming took 4 bases from V and 2 from J, leaving 15 bases between them. Germline-derived CDR1 and CDR2 are SGHRS and YFSETQ. CDR3 size: 15 residues. The CDR3 here is CASSLKWGVNTEAFF. CDR3 DNA sequence: TGCGCCAGCAGCCTAAAGTGGGGGGTTAACACTGAAGCTTTCTTT.

The chain has TRBV6-5 and TRBJ2-1, with a weak D call TRBD2 (5 bases). The germline V gene encodes CDR1 MNHEY and CDR2 SVGAGI. The CDR3 runs to 11 residues. Trimming took 8 bases from V and 12 from J, leaving 14 bases between them. For the CDR3, the DNA is TGTGCCAGCTCTTCGGACTTCCTGCAGTTCTTC. Translation: CASSSDFLQFF.

The J gene is TRBJ2-7, the V gene TRBV7-6; D call uncertain. Trimming left V 1 base short and J 7 bases short, with 11 bases between. Germline lookup yields CDR1 SGHVS and CDR2 FNYEAQ. CDR3 length equals 13 residues. The CDR3 coding sequence is TGTGCCAGCAGCTTAGGAACAGACGCGGAGCAGTACTTC. This codes for CASSLGTDAEQYF. Drawing the rest from reference TRBV7-6 and TRBJ2-7, the complete variable domain is GAGVSQSPRYKVTKRGQDVALRCDPISGHVSLYWYRQALGQGPEFLTYFNYEAQQDKSGLPNDRFSAERPEGSISTLTIQRTEQRDSAMYRCASSLGTDAEQYFGPGTRLTVT.

J is TRBJ2-7 and V is TRBV15; 7 bases match TRBD2. The germline V gene encodes CDR1 LNHNV and CDR2 YYDKDF (reference sequence). This CDR3 is built from 16 residues. V gave up 0 bases and J gave up 2 bases; unmatched junction bases: 7. The DNA of the CDR3 is TGTGCCACCAGCAGAGATTTAGCGGGCACTGCCTACGAGCAGTACTTC. Translated, it gives CATSRDLAGTAYEQYF.

In the case of this clone: In the same sample, other DNA sequences code for this CDR3. The genes are TRBV19 and TRBJ1-1; possibly TRBD1 for D (5 bases). Trimming cost V 2 bases and J 2 bases, with 9 bases left between them. The CDR3 has 14 residues. The germline CDR1 and CDR2 sequences are LNHDA and SQIVND (reference sequence). The CDR3 region is CASSITGTNTEAFF. CDR3 coding DNA: TGTGCCAGTAGTATAACAGGAACCAACACTGAAGCTTTCTTT.

The table lists this clone with a few counts. The chain employs TRBV6-5 and TRBJ1-4; the D gene is possibly TRBD1 (5 bases). The length of the CDR3 is 15 residues. Trimming removed 6 bases at V and 0 bases at J, with 11 bases between. Looked up from germline, CDR1 is MNHEY and CDR2 is SVGAGI. The CDR3 sequence: CASRPDRSTNEKLFF. The CDR3 DNA reads TGTGCCAGCAGGCCCGACAGATCAACTAATGAAAAACTGTTTTTT.